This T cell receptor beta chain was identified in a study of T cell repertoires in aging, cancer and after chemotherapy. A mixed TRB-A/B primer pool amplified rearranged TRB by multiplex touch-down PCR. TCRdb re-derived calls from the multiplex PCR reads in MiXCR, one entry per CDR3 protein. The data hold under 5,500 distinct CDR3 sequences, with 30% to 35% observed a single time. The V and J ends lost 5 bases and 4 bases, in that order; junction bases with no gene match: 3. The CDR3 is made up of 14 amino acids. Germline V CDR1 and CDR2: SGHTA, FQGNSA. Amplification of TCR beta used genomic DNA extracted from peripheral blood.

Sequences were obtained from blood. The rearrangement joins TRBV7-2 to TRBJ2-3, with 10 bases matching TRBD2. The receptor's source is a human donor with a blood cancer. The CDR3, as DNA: TGTGCCAGCAGCCTGAGCGGGGGGGCAGATACGCAGTATTTT. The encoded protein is CASSLSGGADTQYF.